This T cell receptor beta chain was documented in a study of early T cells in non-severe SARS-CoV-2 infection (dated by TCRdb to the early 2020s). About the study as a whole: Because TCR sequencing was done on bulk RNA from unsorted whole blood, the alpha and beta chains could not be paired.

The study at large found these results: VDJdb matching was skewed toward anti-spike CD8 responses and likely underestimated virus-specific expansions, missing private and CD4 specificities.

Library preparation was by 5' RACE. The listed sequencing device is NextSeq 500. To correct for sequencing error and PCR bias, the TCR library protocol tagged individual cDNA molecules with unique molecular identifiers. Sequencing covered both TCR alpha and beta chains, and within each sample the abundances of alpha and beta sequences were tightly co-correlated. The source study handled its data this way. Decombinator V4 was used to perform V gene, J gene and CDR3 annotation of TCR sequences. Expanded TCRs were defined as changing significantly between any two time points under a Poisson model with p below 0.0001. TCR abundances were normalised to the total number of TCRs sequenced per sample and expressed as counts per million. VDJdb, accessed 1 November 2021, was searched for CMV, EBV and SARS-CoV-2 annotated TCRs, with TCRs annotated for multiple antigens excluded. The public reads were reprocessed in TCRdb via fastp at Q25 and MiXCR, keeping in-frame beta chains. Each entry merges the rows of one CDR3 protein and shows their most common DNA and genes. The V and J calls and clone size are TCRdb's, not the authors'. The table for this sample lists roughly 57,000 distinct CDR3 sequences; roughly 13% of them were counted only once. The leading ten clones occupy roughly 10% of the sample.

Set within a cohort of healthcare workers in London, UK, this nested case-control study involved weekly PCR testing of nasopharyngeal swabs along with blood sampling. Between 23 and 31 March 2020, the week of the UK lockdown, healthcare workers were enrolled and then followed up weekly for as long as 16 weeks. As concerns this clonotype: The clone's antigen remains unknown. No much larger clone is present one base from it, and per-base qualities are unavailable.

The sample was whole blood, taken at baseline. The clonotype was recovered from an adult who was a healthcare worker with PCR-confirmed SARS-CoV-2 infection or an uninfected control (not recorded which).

The nucleotides read TGTGCCAGCAGCCCGAGGGGGGGCGGAAACGAGCAGTACTTC. The encoded protein is CASSPRGGGNEQYF. The sequence links TRBV9 to TRBJ2-7, with TRBD2 tentatively as D gene (7 bases match). V and J lose 4 bases and 5 bases, and a span of 16 bases separates them. The germline V gene yields SGDLS for CDR1 and YYNGEE for CDR2. Spanning cysteine to phenylalanine, the CDR3 consists of 14 amino acids. Just the 42-base CDR3 DNA is kept, in frame starting at base 1. The full variable domain, with segments outside the CDR3 supplied by the reference TRBV9 and TRBJ2-7 proteins, appears as DSGVTQTPKHLITATGQRVTLRCSPRSGDLSVYWYQQSLDQGLQFLIQYYNGEERAKGNILERFSAQQFPDLHSELNLSSLELGDSALYFCASSPRGGGNEQYFGPGTRLTVT.